These 25 T cell receptor beta chains came from one sample sequenced in a study of shared clonotypes between healthy human individuals. Assay: immunoSEQ multiplex PCR; the TCRdb copy retains only in-frame clones and omits some. The profile shows 95,000 to 120,000 clones, about 70% of them singletons. The sequencing input was memory CD8+ T cells sorted from blood. Indicated subset: CD45RO+ cells pooled with CCR7-negative TemRA cells. The source of these receptors is a woman aged 25 to 39 in good health.

The V call is TRBV19, the J call TRBJ2-1; possible D gene TRBD2, 6 bases. CDR3 length equals 16 residues. The germline V gene has CDR1 LNHDA and CDR2 SQIVND (reference sequence). V lost 4 bases, J lost 2 bases, and 15 bases lay in between. The CDR3 protein is CASSTWREKTYNEQFF. CDR3 in DNA: TGTGCCAGTAGTACATGGAGGGAGAAGACCTACAATGAGCAGTTCTTC.

This clone was counted many times. This chain connects TRBV7-9 to TRBJ2-7; D is ambiguous. V gave up 5 bases and J gave up 1 base, with 15 bases separating them. The CDR3 spans 15 residues. Germline CDR1 SEHNR, CDR2 FQNEAQ (reference sequence). CDR3 sequence (DNA): TGTGCCAGCAGCATTCCTGGGTCGCAATCCTACGAGCAGTACTTC. This gives the protein CASSIPGSQSYEQYF.

V usage is TRBV5-8 and J usage is TRBJ2-1; D is possibly TRBD2 (6 bases). Germline assignment: CDR1 SGHTS and CDR2 YDEGEE. The CDR3 is 16 amino acids. V shed 2 bases and J shed 8 bases, with 20 bases lying between them. For the CDR3, the DNA is TGTGCCAGCAGCTTTCGCTCTCGCGGGATGGGCGATGAGCAGTTCTTC. Protein: CASSFRSRGMGDEQFF.

This clone has more than one count but fewer than ten. The chain uses TRBV5-4 and TRBJ2-7; 7 bases fit TRBD1. Looked up from germline, CDR1 is SGHNT and CDR2 is YYREEE (reference sequence). This CDR3 contains 14 residues. V was clipped by 4 bases and J by 2 bases; unmatched bases: 6. This chain's CDR3 is CASSKDRMAYEQYF. In nucleotides, the CDR3 is TGTGCCAGCAGCAAGGACAGGATGGCCTACGAGCAGTACTTC.

The chain links TRBV11-2 to TRBJ2-7; D not certain. There are 12 residues in the CDR3. Trimming left V 4 bases short and J 2 bases short, with 6 bases between. Germline CDR1 is SGHAT and CDR2 is FQNNGV. CDR3 in DNA: TGTGCCAGCAGCTGGAAGGCCTACGAGCAGTACTTC. This sequence encodes CASSWKAYEQYF.

The V and J genes are TRBV9 and TRBJ2-3; D may correspond to TRBD1 or TRBD2 (5 bases each). Trimming removed 3 bases from V and 1 base from J, with 12 bases in between. The CDR3 extends over 15 amino acids. CDR1 SGDLS and CDR2 YYNGEE come from the germline V gene. In DNA, the CDR3 is TGTGCCAGCAGCGCCCTTGGGGGTGGCACAGATACGCAGTATTTT. Its translation is CASSALGGGTDTQYF.

V is TRBV19 and J is TRBJ2-3, with a possible D match to TRBD2 (6 bases). V shed 7 bases and J shed 6 bases, with 14 bases lying between them. The CDR3 sequence is 13 residues long. CDR1 LNHDA and CDR2 SQIVND come from the germline V gene (reference sequence). The CDR3 protein is CASTPVRGDTQYF. As DNA, the CDR3 is TGTGCCAGTACACCGGTCCGGGGGGATACGCAGTATTTT.

This chain joins TRBV28 and TRBJ2-7; D possibly corresponds to TRBD1 (7 bases). Trimming stripped 1 base from V and 6 bases from J, with 16 bases between. CDR1 is MDHEN and CDR2 is SYDVKM in the germline V gene. This CDR3 spans 15 amino acids. CDR3 residues: CASSLLAGGIVEQYF. The CDR3, as DNA: TGTGCCAGCAGTTTATTGGCAGGGGGGATAGTCGAGCAGTACTTC.

This chain uses TRBV7-9 with TRBJ2-7; 7 bases agree with TRBD1. Germline V lookup: CDR1 SEHNR, CDR2 FQNEAQ (reference sequence). V lost 5 bases to trimming and J lost 0 bases; unmatched junction nucleotides: 4. This CDR3 is 14 amino acids long. CDR3 DNA: TGTGCCAGCAGCCGGGACAGTTTCTCCTACGAGCAGTACTTC. Translating it yields CASSRDSFSYEQYF.

V gene TRBV5-1 combines with J gene TRBJ2-2; weak D call: TRBD2 (6 bases). Germline CDR1 reads SGHRS; CDR2 reads YFSETQ. This CDR3 is built from 16 residues. V was shortened by 4 bases and J by 4 bases, with 17 bases between the two germline ends. For the CDR3, the DNA is TGCGCCAGCAGCCAGGGTGGTCAAGCGGGCACCGGGGAGCTGTTTTTT. Translating it yields CASSQGGQAGTGELFF.

Note on this clone: A single base is all that separates this from a far larger clone, so a read error is likely. This chain joins TRBV6-6 and TRBJ2-7; no reliable D call. This CDR3 spans 13 amino acids. V gave up 5 bases and J gave up 6 bases, with 14 bases separating them. The V gene's germline CDR1 is MNHNY and CDR2 SVGAGI (reference sequence). In DNA, the CDR3 is TGTGCCAGCAGTGGGCAGTGGGCGACCGAGCAGTACTTC. It specifies CASSGQWATEQYF.

The chain employs TRBV4-2 and TRBJ2-5, with 8 bases that match TRBD2. The V gene's germline CDR1 is LGHNA and CDR2 YNFKEQ. The V gene end was trimmed by 0 bases and the J gene end by 5 bases; junction bases not matched to a gene: 8. The CDR3 runs 16 residues. The CDR3 protein is CASSQDTAAGVETQYF. CDR3 nucleotide sequence: TGTGCCAGCAGCCAAGATACCGCAGCGGGAGTCGAGACCCAGTACTTC.

This chain links TRBV18 with TRBJ2-2; tentative D call: TRBD2 (5 bases). Per germline, CDR1 KGHSH and CDR2 LQKENI. The germline V and J ends were trimmed by 3 bases and 3 bases, with 14 bases remaining between them. This CDR3 is 16 amino acids long. The DNA for the CDR3 is TGTGCCAGCTCACCTAATCCGAGGGTTTACACCGGGGAGCTGTTTTTT. Translation: CASSPNPRVYTGELFF. Variable domain in full (rest from reference TRBV18 and TRBJ2-2): NAGVMQNPRHLVRRRGQEARLRCSPMKGHSHVYWYRQLPEEGLKFMVYLQKENIIDESGMPKERFSAEFPKEGPSILRIQQVVRGDSAAYFCASSPNPRVYTGELFFGEGSRLTVL.

The rearrangement links TRBV5-1 to TRBJ2-5; D is perhaps TRBD1 (6 bases). The end of the DNA aligns better with TRBJ2-7, so the J call may be wrong. Germline CDR1 SGHRS, CDR2 YFSETQ. CDR3 length: 13 amino acids. The CDR3 reads CASAPLDSYEQYF. CDR3 bases: TGCGCCAGCGCCCCACTGGACAGCTACGAGCAGTACTTC.

This clone was seen repeatedly, ten times or more. The rearrangement uses TRBV21-1 and TRBJ2-5; TRBD1 is the table's D call and was not checked against the DNA. TRBV21-1 is classified as a pseudogene. This CDR3 comprises 17 residues. As DNA, the CDR3 is TGTGCCAGCAGCAAACCAACCGGGACAGGGGGAGCAGAGACCCAGTACTTC. Protein sequence: CASSKPTGTGGAETQYF.

CDR3 nucleotide sequence: TGTGCCAGCAGTCCCCGATTAGGGGGCAACTATGGCTACACCTTC. It translates to CASSPRLGGNYGYTF. The V and J genes are TRBV27 and TRBJ1-2, with 7 bases aligning to TRBD1. Germline V lookup: CDR1 MNHEY, CDR2 SMNVEV (reference sequence). The CDR3 has 15 residues. Trimming took 5 bases from V and 2 from J; bases not matched to a gene: 8.

This sequence joins TRBV28 and TRBJ1-1; D gene ambiguous. The CDR3 loop spans 14 amino acids. Trimming took off 6 bases at V and 11 bases at J, with 22 bases between the two ends. Germline values: CDR1 MDHEN, CDR2 SYDVKM. CDR3 DNA: TGTGCCAGCAGGTTTTCCCCCCTGTGGACGGGGGCTTTCTTT. Protein product: CASRFSPLWTGAFF.

The CDR3 sequence: CASSYGGAGIYEQYF. CDR3 coding DNA: TGTGCCAGCAGTTACGGGGGGGCAGGGATTTACGAGCAGTACTTC. This sequence joins TRBV6-6 and TRBJ2-7, with D perhaps matching TRBD2 (7 bases). Germline V gene lookup returns CDR1 MNHNY and CDR2 SVGAGI (reference sequence). The CDR3 is 15 amino acids. V shed 2 bases and J shed 4 bases, with 15 bases lying between them.

This chain uses TRBV27 with TRBJ2-3; D perhaps matches TRBD1 (5 bases). The germline V gene has CDR1 MNHEY and CDR2 SMNVEV (reference sequence). CDR3 size: 16 residues. Trimming shortened V by 2 bases and J by 1 base, and 13 bases separated the two germline ends. The CDR3 region is CASSLGALLGTDTQYF. The CDR3 DNA follows: TGTGCCAGCAGTTTAGGGGCCCTTTTGGGCACAGATACGCAGTATTTT.

The chain links TRBV10-3 to TRBJ2-5; possible D gene TRBD2, 7 bases. The CDR3 has 16 amino acids. In germline, CDR1 is ENHRY, CDR2 SYGVKD. Trimming took 1 base from V and 5 from J, leaving 17 bases between them. DNA of the CDR3: TGTGCCATCAGTGAGTACGGGGGGCACTCCTCCGAGACCCAGTACTTC. It encodes CAISEYGGHSSETQYF.

This rearrangement joins TRBV4-1 to TRBJ2-1, with D unresolved. The germline CDR1 and CDR2 sequences are MGHRA and YSYEKL. V shed 5 bases and J shed 8 bases, with 10 bases lying between them. The CDR3 length is 12 residues. CDR3 residues: CASSYTEDEQFF. The CDR3 DNA follows: TGCGCCAGCAGCTATACAGAGGATGAGCAGTTCTTC.

The gene calls are TRBV18 and TRBJ2-7; 12 bases align to TRBD2. Germline assignment: CDR1 KGHSH and CDR2 LQKENI. The CDR3 is 15 residues long. The trim removed 4 bases at V and 5 bases at J, leaving 6 bases unmatched. DNA for the CDR3: TGTGCCAGCTCACTACTAGCGGGAGGACACGACGAGCAGTACTTC. Amino acids: CASSLLAGGHDEQYF.

This clone was observed a handful of times. The genes are TRBV6-1 and TRBJ1-4, with TRBD1 as a possible D gene (6 bases). Trimming took 0 bases from V and 7 from J, leaving 12 bases between them. The length of the CDR3 is 15 residues. Germline loops: CDR1 MNHNS, CDR2 SASEGT. The CDR3 region is CASSEAGGASEKLFF. The CDR3 DNA sequence: TGTGCCAGCAGTGAAGCGGGGGGGGCAAGTGAAAAACTGTTTTTT.

About this clone itself: Since a far larger clone is one base different, this is likely a read error. Within the sample, other DNA sequences also encode this same CDR3. The chain couples TRBV27 to TRBJ2-7; D not certain. Germline CDR1 is MNHEY and CDR2 is SMNVEV (reference sequence). This CDR3 has 13 amino acids. The CDR3 is CASSPHPPYEQYF. DNA of the CDR3: TGTGCCAGCAGTCCGCACCCACCCTACGAGCAGTATTTC.

This clone was observed at least ten times. This chain uses TRBV11-3 with TRBJ2-5, with TRBD2 identical over 10 bases. The ends lost 5 bases at V and 3 bases at J; junction bases unmatched: 15. The CDR3 runs to 18 residues. Looked up from germline, CDR1 is SGHNT and CDR2 is YENEEA. DNA of the CDR3: TGTGCCAGCAGCCCAGCAGGAGCGGGAGGGCCGGCTGAAGAGACCCAGTACTTC. Amino acid sequence: CASSPAGAGGPAEETQYF.